This TCR beta chain came from a study of T-cell memory formation after mild COVID-19. At the level of the study: Largely, TCR clusters stayed within a single donor. Study-wide results and limits: Clones contracting day 15 to 85 were balanced CD4/CD8; later expanders leaned CD4+. Memory from before infection featured some responding clones, which suggests cross-reactive memory joined. Day 37-peaking second-wave clones had unconfirmed SARS-CoV-2 specificity.

Per germline, CDR1 SGHAT and CDR2 FQDESV (reference sequence). Unmatched junction bases numbered 7, after V lost 3 bases and J lost 4 bases. The CDR3 has 15 amino acids. Using its own MiXCR run on the 5' RACE reads, TCRdb lists one record per CDR3 protein. This sample carries about 470,000 distinct CDR3 sequences, roughly 20% of them seen once, and the ten largest clones take about 12%. In its sample, this clonotype was seen a few times. The antigen is not known. Material for sequencing was PBMCs or a T cell subset sorted from them (not recorded which). The clonotype comes from an adult woman who had mild COVID-19 (a few samples of this study predate the infection). Cell type and time point are not known. The rearrangement links TRBV11-1 to TRBJ2-3; 7 bases match TRBD2. CDR3 protein: CASSFRTRLADTQYF. In nucleotides, the CDR3 is TGTGCCAGCAGCTTCCGGACTAGGCTCGCAGATACGCAGTATTTT.